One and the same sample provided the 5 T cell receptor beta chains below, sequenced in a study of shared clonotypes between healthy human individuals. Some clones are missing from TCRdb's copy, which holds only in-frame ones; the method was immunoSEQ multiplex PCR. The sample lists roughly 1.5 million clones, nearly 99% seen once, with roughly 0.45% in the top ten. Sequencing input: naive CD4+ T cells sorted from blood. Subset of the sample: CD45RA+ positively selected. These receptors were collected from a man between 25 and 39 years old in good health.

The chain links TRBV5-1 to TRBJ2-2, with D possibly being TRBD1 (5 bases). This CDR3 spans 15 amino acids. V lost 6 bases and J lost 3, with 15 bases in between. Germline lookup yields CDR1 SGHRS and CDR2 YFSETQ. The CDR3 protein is CASTQGAIYTGELFF. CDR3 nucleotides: TGCGCCAGCACGCAGGGTGCGATTTACACCGGGGAGCTGTTTTTT.

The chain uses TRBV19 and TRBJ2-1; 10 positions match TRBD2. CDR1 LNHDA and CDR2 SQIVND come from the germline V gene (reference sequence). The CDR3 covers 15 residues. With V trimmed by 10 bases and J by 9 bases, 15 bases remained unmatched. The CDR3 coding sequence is TGTGCCACCTCCGAGCGGGAGGGCATTTCCAGTGAGCAGTTCTTC. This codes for CATSEREGISSEQFF.

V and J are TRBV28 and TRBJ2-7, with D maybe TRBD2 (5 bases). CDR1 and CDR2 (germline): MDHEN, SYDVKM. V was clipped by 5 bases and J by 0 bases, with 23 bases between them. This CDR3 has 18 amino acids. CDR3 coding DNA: TGTGCCAGCAGTCCCCGAAGATTTAAACTAGTTCGCTCCTACGAGCAGTACTTC. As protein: CASSPRRFKLVRSYEQYF.

The CDR3 sequence is CASSVDTTPFRAQYF. The CDR3, as DNA: TGTGCCAGCAGCGTAGACACTACCCCGTTCCGCGCCCAGTACTTC. This chain links TRBV9 with TRBJ2-7; the D is unclear. Trimming took off 0 bases at V and 10 bases at J, with 20 bases between the two ends. CDR3 length: 15 amino acids. CDR1 is SGDLS, CDR2 YYNGEE, per germline.

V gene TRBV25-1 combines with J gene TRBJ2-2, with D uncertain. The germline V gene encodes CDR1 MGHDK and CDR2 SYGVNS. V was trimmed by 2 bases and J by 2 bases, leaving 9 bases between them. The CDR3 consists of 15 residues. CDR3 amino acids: CASSESRRNTGELFF. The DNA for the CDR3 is TGTGCCAGCAGTGAAAGTCGGAGAAACACCGGGGAGCTGTTTTTT.